This note documents a single T cell receptor beta chain sequence. Its antigen is not known. Treatment defined: roughly nine-day PBMC culture with coronavirus spike peptide pools or control peptides (ViraFEST assay). CD4+ T cells of the unexposed donor were collected before the COVID-19 pandemic (2011-2018). The data were obtained in a study of vaccination and CD4 T cells after COVID-19. The CDR3 totals 14 residues. Germline CDR1 SGHVS, CDR2 FQNEAQ. Trimming pared 3 bases from V and 3 bases from J, leaving 12 bases between. The Oncomine TCR Beta short-read assay was applied to DNA of cultured CD4+ T cells. TCRdb fed the PCR reads into MiXCR, producing one record per CDR3 protein. Seen here are 6,500 to 7,500 distinct CDR3 sequences, under 65% observed once, and the top ten hold about 25%.

Sequencing was carried out using CD4+ T cells from blood, cultured in vitro. This receptor was obtained from a human donor in good health. The gene calls are TRBV7-8 and TRBJ2-7; the D gene is possibly TRBD2 (5 bases). CDR3 DNA: TGTGCCAGCAGCTTCGGGATAGACGGCTACGAGCAGTACTTC. Protein sequence: CASSFGIDGYEQYF.